Listed here are 25 T cell receptor beta chains from one sample, sequenced in a study of PD-1 blockade in classical Hodgkin lymphoma. Generated by immunoSEQ multiplex PCR, the TCRdb table keeps only in-frame clones and is missing some. The sample shows around 29,000 clones, approximately 88% of them seen only once. Stated time point: newly diagnosed, previously untreated cHL patient sample. Magnetic depletion of unwanted cells isolated CD4+ T cells from thawed PBMCs. The sequencing input was CD4+ T cells from blood. The receptor set was obtained from a human donor with classical Hodgkin lymphoma.

The V and J genes are TRBV28 and TRBJ2-7, with D uncertain. CDR3 size: 13 residues. The germline V and J ends were trimmed by 2 bases and 3 bases, with 8 bases remaining between them. From germline, CDR1 is MDHEN and CDR2 SYDVKM. The CDR3 spells CASSLEVFYEQYF. DNA of the CDR3: TGTGCCAGCAGTTTAGAAGTGTTCTACGAGCAGTACTTC.

The V and J genes are TRBV19 and TRBJ1-4; TRBD1 agrees at 7 bases. CDR1 is LNHDA and CDR2 is SQIVND in the germline V gene (reference sequence). With V trimmed by 7 bases and J by 1 base, 3 bases remained unmatched. The CDR3 contains 14 residues. This chain's CDR3 is CASTWDRTNEKLFF. The CDR3 DNA follows: TGTGCCAGTACCTGGGACAGAACTAATGAAAAACTGTTTTTT.

V usage is TRBV5-4 and J usage is TRBJ1-1; D not certain. Trimming stripped 1 base from V and 1 base from J, with 5 bases between. Germline V gives CDR1 SGHNT, CDR2 YYREEE (reference sequence). The CDR3 has 13 amino acids. The CDR3: CASSLLGNTEAFF. CDR3 DNA sequence: TGTGCCAGCAGCTTGCTGGGGAACACTGAAGCTTTCTTT. The full variable domain, completed using reference TRBV5-4 and TRBJ1-1, is ETGVTQSPTHLIKTRGQQVTLRCSSQSGHNTVSWYQQALGQGPQFIFQYYREEENGRGNFPPRFSGLQFPNYSSELNVNALELDDSALYLCASSLLGNTEAFFGQGTRLTVV.

The V gene is TRBV11-3, the J gene TRBJ2-1, with unresolved D. The V gene's germline CDR1 is SGHNT and CDR2 YENEEA. CDR3 length equals 13 residues. V dropped 1 base and J dropped 7 bases, with 8 bases sitting between them. Here the CDR3 DNA reads TGTGCCAGCAGCTTAGGTCGAGCGAATGAGCAGTTCTTC. This encodes CASSLGRANEQFF. Based on the CDR3 plus reference TRBV11-3 and TRBJ2-1, the full variable domain is EAGVVQSPRYKIIEKKQPVAFWCNPISGHNTLYWYLQNLGQGPELLIRYENEEAVDDSQLPKDRFSAERLKGVDSTLKIQPAELGDSAVYLCASSLGRANEQFFGPGTRLTVL.

The chain carries TRBV7-8 and TRBJ2-5; D is possibly TRBD2 (5 bases). Germline-derived CDR1 and CDR2 are SGHVS and FQNEAQ. This CDR3 contains 13 residues. The V and J ends lost 5 bases and 1 base respectively, with 8 bases between them. The CDR3 reads CASSRGGQETQYF. As DNA, the CDR3 is TGTGCCAGCAGCCGAGGAGGCCAAGAGACCCAGTACTTC.

The chain uses TRBV5-1 and TRBJ2-1; D is perhaps TRBD2 (6 bases). There are 14 residues in the CDR3. CDR1 SGHRS and CDR2 YFSETQ come from the germline V gene. Trimming took 9 bases from V and 3 from J, leaving 16 bases between them. Here the CDR3 reads CATAAAGFYNEQFF. DNA of the CDR3: TGCGCCACCGCCGCGGCGGGATTCTACAATGAGCAGTTCTTC. Using reference TRBV5-1 and TRBJ2-1 for the parts outside the CDR3, the full variable domain is KAGVTQTPRYLIKTRGQQVTLSCSPISGHRSVSWYQQTPGQGLQFLFEYFSETQRNKGNFPGRFSGRQFSNSRSEMNVSTLELGDSALYLCATAAAGFYNEQFFGPGTRLTVL.

This clone was picked up a small number of times. The chain employs TRBV7-3 and TRBJ1-1, with D unresolved. Germline V gene sequence: CDR1 SGHTA, CDR2 FQGTGA. V lost 5 bases and J 1 base, leaving 11 bases between the germline ends. CDR3 length: 14 residues. This CDR3 is CASSLGPENTEAFF. The CDR3 nucleotides are TGTGCCAGCAGCCTCGGGCCAGAGAACACTGAAGCTTTCTTT. Variable domain in full (rest from reference TRBV7-3 and TRBJ1-1): GAGVSQTPSNKVTEKGKYVELRCDPISGHTALYWYRQSLGQGPEFLIYFQGTGAADDSGLPNDRFFAVRPEGSVSTLKIQRTERGDSAVYLCASSLGPENTEAFFGQGTRLTVV.

The chain is built from TRBV20-1 and TRBJ2-7; weak D call: TRBD1 (6 bases). Germline CDR1 reads DFQATT; CDR2 reads SNEGSKA (reference sequence). The CDR3 is 11 residues long. Trimming shortened V by 6 bases and J by 5 bases, and 11 bases separated the two germline ends. CDR3 coding DNA: TGCAGTGCCCGGGACATTGACGAGCAGTACTTC. Translation gives CSARDIDEQYF.

The genes are TRBV7-2 and TRBJ2-7; 8 nucleotides line up with TRBD2. Germline V CDR1 and CDR2: SGHTA, FQGNSA. The CDR3 sequence is 14 residues long. The V segment lost 3 bases and the J segment 4 bases; nucleotides outside the gene matches: 5. CDR3 coding DNA: TGTGCCAGCAGCTTGAATCCGGGAGGGTACGAGCAGTACTTC. Residues: CASSLNPGGYEQYF.

The genes are TRBV28 and TRBJ2-7, with a weak D call TRBD2 (6 bases). Germline CDR1 reads MDHEN; CDR2 reads SYDVKM. Trimming shortened V by 5 bases and J by 5 bases, and 10 bases separated the two germline ends. The CDR3 sequence is 12 residues long. The CDR3 DNA follows: TGTGCCAGCAGTACTAGCTTCCACGAGCAGTACTTC. Translated, it gives CASSTSFHEQYF.

V gene TRBV5-4 combines with J gene TRBJ2-1, with 7 nucleotides matching TRBD2. This CDR3 region has 16 residues. Trimming cost V 3 bases and J 2 bases; bases outside gene matches: 8. Germline V gene sequence: CDR1 SGHNT, CDR2 YYREEE (reference sequence). The CDR3 loop reads CASSSTGTNPYNEQFF. The CDR3 DNA follows: TGTGCCAGCAGCTCCACCGGGACTAACCCCTACAATGAGCAGTTCTTC. The complete variable domain, with remaining parts taken from reference TRBV5-4 and TRBJ2-1, reads ETGVTQSPTHLIKTRGQQVTLRCSSQSGHNTVSWYQQALGQGPQFIFQYYREEENGRGNFPPRFSGLQFPNYSSELNVNALELDDSALYLCASSSTGTNPYNEQFFGPGTRLTVL.

The rearrangement joins TRBV5-1 to TRBJ2-7; D remains unclear. Germline values: CDR1 SGHRS, CDR2 YFSETQ. CDR3 size: 12 residues. V lost 3 bases to trimming and J lost 7 bases, with 11 bases between them. CDR3: CASSYDNYEQYF. CDR3 bases: TGCGCCAGCAGCTACGACAATTATGAGCAGTACTTC.

The V gene is TRBV7-2, the J gene TRBJ2-7, with unresolved D. The CDR3 is 14 amino acids. Trimming removed 0 bases from V and 2 bases from J, with 8 bases in between. CDR1 SGHTA and CDR2 FQGNSA come from the germline V gene. The CDR3 DNA reads TGTGCCAGCAGCTTAGCCGCTAAAACCTACGAGCAGTACTTC. It is translated as CASSLAAKTYEQYF.

As DNA, the CDR3 is TGTGCCATCAGTGAAAACGGACAGCCCAATCAGCCCCAGCATTTT. It yields the protein CAISENGQPNQPQHF. The J gene is TRBJ1-5, the V gene TRBV10-3, with D possibly being TRBD1 (6 bases). CDR1 is ENHRY, CDR2 SYGVKD, per germline. V was clipped by 3 bases and J by 3 bases, with 12 bases between them. The CDR3 sequence is 15 residues long.

The DNA for the CDR3 is TGTGCCAGCAGCAAAGCGGGAACACGCGAATCTCGGGAGGACATTCAGTACTTC. Amino acids: CASSKAGTRESREDIQYF. The chain combines TRBV21-1 with TRBJ2-4; whether TRBD2, the table's D call, matches the DNA was not checked. TRBV21-1 is given as a pseudogene. This CDR3 is 18 amino acids long.

The chain recombines TRBV11-2 with TRBJ2-7, with 8 bases matching TRBD1. Trimming removed 4 bases from V and 0 bases from J; junction bases left unmatched: 2. Per the germline V gene, CDR1 is SGHAT and CDR2 is FQNNGV. CDR3 size: 14 residues. CDR3 amino acids: CASSYGQGSYEQYF. DNA of the CDR3: TGTGCCAGCAGCTACGGACAGGGCTCCTACGAGCAGTACTTC.

The V and J genes are TRBV27 and TRBJ1-5, with D hard to call. V was shortened by 3 bases and J by 12 bases, with 21 bases between the two germline ends. The CDR3 is 15 amino acids. Germline loops: CDR1 MNHEY, CDR2 SMNVEV (reference sequence). The CDR3 region is CASSFGSTEPRLQHF. CDR3 DNA: TGTGCCAGCAGTTTCGGGAGTACTGAACCGCGGCTCCAGCATTTT.

The chain combines TRBV5-1 with TRBJ2-3; 9 nucleotides align to TRBD2. V was pared by 4 bases and J by 1 base, with 4 bases of the junction left unmatched. The CDR3 has 15 amino acids. CDR1 and CDR2 from the germline V gene are SGHRS and YFSETQ. CDR3: CASSPRTSGTDTQYF. The CDR3 DNA reads as TGCGCCAGCAGCCCCCGGACTAGCGGCACAGATACGCAGTATTTT.

This sequence joins TRBV7-8 and TRBJ2-2, with 13 bases matching TRBD2. Unmatched junction bases numbered 5, after V lost 4 bases and J lost 6 bases. CDR3 size: 16 residues. Looked up from germline, CDR1 is SGHVS and CDR2 is FQNEAQ. The CDR3 nucleotides read TGTGCCAGCAGCTCCGGACTAGCGGGAGAGTCCGGGGAGCTGTTTTTT. Protein: CASSSGLAGESGELFF.

The V gene is TRBV20-1, the J gene TRBJ2-3; no clear D gene. The germline V gene encodes CDR1 DFQATT and CDR2 SNEGSKA (reference sequence). The germline V and J ends were trimmed by 4 bases and 8 bases, with 10 bases remaining between them. The length of the CDR3 is 11 residues. CDR3 sequence reads: CSAMAELTQYF. CDR3 coding DNA: TGCAGTGCTATGGCCGAACTTACGCAGTATTTT.

The chain combines TRBV5-4 with TRBJ2-7; 9 bases are a match to TRBD1. The CDR3 has 16 residues. The V gene's germline CDR1 is SGHNT and CDR2 YYREEE (reference sequence). The junction had 8 bases not matched to a gene; V was cut back by 1 base and J by 3 bases. CDR3 nucleotides: TGTGCCAGCAGCTTGAGGACAGGGGCAACAAGCTACGAGCAGTACTTC. Translating gives CASSLRTGATSYEQYF.

This clone has a handful of counts. This chain joins TRBV5-1 and TRBJ2-7, with D possibly TRBD2 on 6 matching bases. V dropped 4 bases and J dropped 2 bases, with 13 bases sitting between them. Per the germline V gene, CDR1 is SGHRS and CDR2 is YFSETQ. This CDR3 spans 14 amino acids. The CDR3 loop reads CASSVPSDPYEQYF. CDR3 nucleotides: TGCGCCAGCAGCGTCCCTAGCGACCCCTACGAGCAGTACTTC.

The genes are TRBV5-1 and TRBJ1-2; 9 positions match TRBD1. From germline, CDR1 is SGHRS and CDR2 YFSETQ. The CDR3 loop spans 14 amino acids. Unmatched junction bases numbered 6, after V lost 4 bases and J lost 5 bases. The CDR3 here is CASSGGQGFYGYTF. The CDR3 region has the DNA TGCGCCAGCAGCGGGGGACAGGGATTTTATGGCTACACCTTC.

The chain recombines TRBV9 with TRBJ1-1; D unclear. The CDR3 runs 13 residues. The V end was cut by 5 bases, the J end by 1 base, with 9 bases between. Germline V gene data show CDR1 as SGDLS and CDR2 as YYNGEE. CDR3 nucleotide sequence: TGTGCCAGCAGGAGGACGGAGAACACTGAAGCTTTCTTT. Translated, it gives CASRRTENTEAFF.

V is TRBV28 and J is TRBJ2-5; 7 bases align to TRBD2. Germline V CDR1 and CDR2: MDHEN, SYDVKM. After removal of 4 bases from V and 1 base from J, the junction contained 6 bases not matched to a gene. The CDR3 sequence is 15 residues long. The CDR3, as DNA: TGTGCCAGCAGTTCACCCCTAGCGGCCCAAGAGACCCAGTACTTC. Protein: CASSSPLAAQETQYF.